These 7 T cell receptor beta chains were sequenced from one sample in a study of Graves' ophthalmopathy and Graves' hyperthyroidism. RNA served as the template for amplifying TCR beta CDR3 regions. Second-round multiplex PCR came after first-round RT-PCR with HTBI primers. MiXCR, applied by TCRdb to the multiplex PCR reads, yields one record per CDR3 protein. This table has roughly 480,000 distinct CDR3 sequences, 13% to 15% appearing once. Sequenced: blood. These receptors were obtained from a woman aged 25 to 39 with Graves' ophthalmopathy.

The chain has TRBV7-2 and TRBJ2-5, with TRBD1 matching over 7 bases. The CDR3 runs 15 residues. J lost 5 bases, V lost 1 base, and 7 bases had no gene match. Germline assignment: CDR1 SGHTA and CDR2 FQGNSA. In DNA, the CDR3 is TGTGCCAGCAGCTTAGTCGGGACAGTGAAGGAGACCCAGTACTTC. It encodes CASSLVGTVKETQYF.

This clonotype was seen at least ten times. The chain joins TRBV6-1 to TRBJ2-5; the match to TRBD1 covers 11 bases. V shed 5 bases and J 9 bases; nucleotides not matched to a gene: 5. From germline, CDR1 is MNHNS and CDR2 SASEGT. The CDR3 loop spans 13 amino acids. As DNA, the CDR3 is TGTGCCAGCAGTACAGGGGGACAGGGGGCCCAGTACTTC. Translated, it gives CASSTGGQGAQYF.

This clonotype was seen a handful of times. J is TRBJ1-2 and V is TRBV5-1; TRBD1 is a possible D gene (5 bases). The CDR3 covers 14 residues. Between the trimmed V and J ends, which lost 0 bases and 8 bases, there was a span of 14 bases. Germline CDR1 and CDR2: SGHRS and YFSETQ. This CDR3 is CASSLGGSLGGYTF. In DNA, the CDR3 is TGCGCCAGCAGCTTGGGGGGCAGCCTCGGCGGCTACACCTTC.

This clonotype has at least ten counts. This rearrangement joins TRBV7-2 to TRBJ2-2; TRBD2 agrees at 14 bases. With V trimmed by 7 bases and J by 6 bases, 10 bases remained unmatched. Germline lookup yields CDR1 SGHTA and CDR2 FQGNSA. This CDR3 is 17 amino acids long. CDR3 sequence (DNA): TGTGCCAGCACCTACCGACTAGCGGGAGGGCGGGCCGGGGAGCTGTTTTTT. Translation gives CASTYRLAGGRAGELFF.

The table lists this clonotype with many counts. DNA of the CDR3: TGCAGTGCTACCCGCCGACTAGCTTTTGAGCAGTACTTC. This gives the protein CSATRRLAFEQYF. This sequence joins TRBV20-1 and TRBJ2-7; 7 bases are shared with TRBD2. This CDR3 comprises 13 residues. Germline values: CDR1 DFQATT, CDR2 SNEGSKA (reference sequence). J lost 7 bases, V lost 4 bases, and 10 bases had no gene match.

The chain couples TRBV6-1 to TRBJ1-3; no clear D. V was pared by 8 bases and J by 4 bases, with 6 bases between. The CDR3 covers 11 residues. Per germline, CDR1 MNHNS and CDR2 SASEGT. For the CDR3, the DNA is TGTGCCAGCGAGGAGGGAAACACCATATATTTT. Translating it yields CASEEGNTIYF.

CDR3: CASSPGPLRGYEQYF. In DNA form, the CDR3 reads TGTGCCAGCAGTCCCGGGCCCCTTCGTGGCTACGAGCAGTACTTC. This chain links TRBV12-3 or TRBV12-4 with TRBJ2-7, with D unresolved. The CDR3 is 15 residues long. V was pared by 5 bases and J by 3 bases, with 17 bases between.